A single sample gave rise to the 27 T cell receptor beta chains below, sequenced in a study of T-cell memory formation after mild COVID-19. TCRdb re-analysed the 5' RACE reads in MiXCR, keeping a single row per CDR3 protein. The sample comprises 400,000 to 500,000 distinct CDR3 sequences, approximately 24% of which are singletons, and around 8.8% rests with the top ten. Sequenced: PBMCs or a T cell subset sorted from them (not recorded which). The receptors shown here come from an adult woman who had mild COVID-19 (a few samples of this study predate the infection). Cell type and time point are not known.

A few counts support this clonotype. J is TRBJ1-2 and V is TRBV29-1, with D possibly being TRBD1 (6 bases). Trimming left V 6 bases short and J 2 bases short, with 13 bases between. CDR1 is SQVTM, CDR2 ANQGSEA, per germline. The length of the CDR3 is 13 residues. CDR3 nucleotide sequence: TGCAGCGTCGACCTTACAGGGAACTATGGCTACACCTTC. This codes for CSVDLTGNYGYTF.

This clonotype was counted only a few times. The V call is TRBV29-1, the J call TRBJ1-5; no clear D gene. The CDR3 totals 12 residues. V was clipped by 4 bases and J by 5 bases, with 9 bases between them. Looked up from germline, CDR1 is SQVTM and CDR2 is ANQGSEA. The CDR3 reads CSVGTWDQPQHF. In DNA form, the CDR3 reads TGCAGCGTTGGGACTTGGGATCAGCCCCAGCATTTT.

This clonotype was detected a few times. The V gene is TRBV12-3 or TRBV12-4, the J gene TRBJ2-6; D gene unclear. CDR3 length equals 14 residues. Trimming took 3 bases from V and 2 from J, leaving 5 bases between them. The CDR3 spells CASSFSTGANVLTF. CDR3 DNA: TGTGCCAGCAGTTTTTCCACTGGGGCCAACGTCCTGACTTTC.

This chain uses TRBV7-6 with TRBJ2-3, with a weak D call TRBD2 (5 bases). The CDR3 covers 16 residues. The V and J ends lost 5 bases and 6 bases respectively, with 21 bases between them. Germline V lookup: CDR1 SGHVS, CDR2 FNYEAQ. The CDR3 sequence is CASSQPDSEIPDTQYF. The CDR3, as DNA: TGTGCCAGCAGCCAGCCGGACTCAGAGATTCCCGATACGCAGTATTTT.

V is TRBV20-1 and J is TRBJ2-5; 9 bases agree with TRBD2. The CDR3 totals 17 residues. The ends lost 3 bases at V and 5 bases at J; junction bases unmatched: 16. The germline V gene encodes CDR1 DFQATT and CDR2 SNEGSKA (reference sequence). In DNA, the CDR3 is TGCAGTGCTAGTTCGACGGCTAGCGGGGAGAGTACGGAGACCCAGTACTTC. Encoded protein: CSASSTASGESTETQYF.

The V call is TRBV5-5, the J call TRBJ2-1; no firm D call. The CDR3 runs 15 residues. Trimming left V 4 bases short and J 0 bases short, with 11 bases between. From germline, CDR1 is SGHKS and CDR2 YYEKEE (reference sequence). The DNA of the CDR3 is TGTGCCAGCAGCCCCCCCCTGCGCTCCTACAATGAGCAGTTCTTC. It encodes CASSPPLRSYNEQFF.

This clonotype turned up a few times. This rearrangement joins TRBV27 to TRBJ1-2; 7 bases fit TRBD1. Germline loops: CDR1 MNHEY, CDR2 SMNVEV (reference sequence). After removal of 3 bases from V and 4 bases from J, the junction contained 14 bases not matched to a gene. This CDR3 has 17 residues. The DNA for the CDR3 is TGTGCCAGCAGTTTGAAAGGGTCCCAGGGGGGAGTCTATGGCTACACCTTC. Protein sequence: CASSLKGSQGGVYGYTF.

The J gene is TRBJ1-3, the V gene TRBV4-1; 9 bases are shared with TRBD1. The V segment lost 0 bases and the J segment 3 bases; nucleotides outside the gene matches: 3. Germline CDR1 is MGHRA and CDR2 is YSYEKL. This CDR3 region has 16 residues. CDR3 sequence reads: CASSQEDRGYGNTIYF. The CDR3 bases are TGCGCCAGCAGCCAAGAGGACAGGGGCTATGGAAACACCATATATTTT.

The chain carries TRBV10-3 and TRBJ2-7, with a possible D match to TRBD2 (7 bases). Trimming removed 2 bases from V and 4 bases from J, with 9 bases in between. The CDR3 is 13 residues long. The germline V gene encodes CDR1 ENHRY and CDR2 SYGVKD. The CDR3 protein is CAISERGAYEQYF. For the CDR3, the DNA is TGTGCCATCAGTGAGCGGGGGGCATACGAGCAGTACTTC.

This clonotype was seen a few times. The chain has TRBV7-7 and TRBJ2-5, with 8 bases identical to TRBD1. After removal of 5 bases from V and 5 bases from J, the junction contained 4 bases not matched to a gene. The CDR3 runs to 13 residues. The germline V gene has CDR1 SSHAT and CDR2 FNYEAQ (reference sequence). The CDR3 DNA sequence: TGTGCCAGCAGCGAGGACAGGGCTGAGACCCAGTACTTC. Its translation: CASSEDRAETQYF.

The rearrangement joins TRBV24-1 to TRBJ2-5; 7 nucleotides line up with TRBD1. The CDR3 consists of 15 residues. Looked up from germline, CDR1 is KGHDR and CDR2 is SFDVKD. With 5 bases clipped from V and 2 bases from J, the junction kept 7 bases outside the gene matches. CDR3 residues: CATSGTGGAQETQYF. CDR3 nucleotide sequence: TGTGCCACCAGTGGGACAGGTGGGGCACAAGAGACCCAGTACTTC.

The chain is built from TRBV18 and TRBJ2-7; D could derive from TRBD1 or TRBD2 (5 bases each). CDR3 length equals 15 residues. Germline CDR1 KGHSH, CDR2 LQKENI. V was cut by 3 bases and J by 4 bases, with 16 bases left in between. Here the CDR3 reads CASSPSRDAAYEQYF. CDR3 DNA sequence: TGTGCCAGCTCACCCTCCCGGGACGCGGCTTACGAGCAGTACTTC.

This clonotype was seen repeatedly, ten times or more. This chain uses TRBV7-9 with TRBJ2-7; 7 bases align to TRBD1. V shed 4 bases, J shed 2 bases, and the junction held 2 bases outside the gene matches. The CDR3 is 13 residues long. Germline CDR1 and CDR2: SEHNR and FQNEAQ (reference sequence). CDR3 DNA: TGTGCCAGCAGCTCGACAGGGCCCTACGAGCAGTACTTC. Translated, it gives CASSSTGPYEQYF.

The chain combines TRBV7-9 with TRBJ2-1, with 14 nucleotides matching TRBD2. The germline V gene has CDR1 SEHNR and CDR2 FQNEAQ (reference sequence). The junction had 7 bases not matched to a gene; V was cut back by 6 bases and J by 9 bases. The CDR3 is made up of 15 amino acids. The CDR3 nucleotides read TGTGCCAGCAGTCGACTAGCGGGAGGGCCTTCTGAGCAGTTCTTC. Translated: CASSRLAGGPSEQFF.

CDR3: CASSQEINRDSHRSYGYTF. DNA of the CDR3: TGTGCCAGCAGCCAAGAAATAAACCGGGACAGCCACCGGAGCTATGGCTACACCTTC. This chain joins TRBV4-2 and TRBJ1-2, with 7 bases lining up with TRBD1. Per germline, CDR1 LGHNA and CDR2 YNFKEQ. V shed 0 bases and J 4 bases; nucleotides not matched to a gene: 17. The CDR3 runs to 19 residues.

The chain couples TRBV25-1 to TRBJ2-7; TRBD1 might be the D (6 bases). Germline loops: CDR1 MGHDK, CDR2 SYGVNS. This CDR3 region has 14 residues. V was clipped by 6 bases and J by 1 base, with 13 bases between them. CDR3 nucleotide sequence: TGTGCCAGCAGGAGGGGACACCCTTCCTACGAGCAGTACTTC. Amino acids: CASRRGHPSYEQYF.

The chain joins TRBV5-1 to TRBJ1-2; D gene ambiguous. V was trimmed by 0 bases and J by 1 base, leaving 7 bases between them. The CDR3 has 14 residues. CDR1 is SGHRS, CDR2 YFSETQ, per germline. The CDR3 nucleotides are TGCGCCAGCAGCTTGGAAACGGATAACTATGGCTACACCTTC. Translation: CASSLETDNYGYTF.

The rearrangement links TRBV20-1 to TRBJ1-1; TRBD1 is a possible D gene (6 bases). Per germline, CDR1 DFQATT and CDR2 SNEGSKA (reference sequence). This CDR3 region has 13 residues. Trimming took 2 bases from V and 5 from J, leaving 12 bases between them. In DNA, the CDR3 is TGCAGTGCTAGAATACAGGGTGGGACTGAAGCTTTCTTT. It specifies CSARIQGGTEAFF.

This clonotype was counted ten times or more. The chain has TRBV4-3 and TRBJ2-5; TRBD1 might be the D (5 bases). Trimming shortened V by 11 bases and J by 3 bases, and 13 bases separated the two germline ends. The CDR3 has 12 amino acids. Germline-derived CDR1 and CDR2 are LGHNA and YSLEER. The CDR3 loop reads CARPRGKETQYF. As DNA, the CDR3 is TGCGCCCGCCCAAGGGGTAAAGAGACCCAGTACTTC.

The chain is built from TRBV12-3 or TRBV12-4 and TRBJ2-3; possibly TRBD1 for D (6 bases). V lost 3 bases and J lost 3, with 19 bases in between. The CDR3 totals 17 residues. The CDR3 DNA sequence: TGTGCCAGCAGTTTTATTGCTCTTGGACAGAAGACAGATACGCAGTATTTT. It translates to CASSFIALGQKTDTQYF.

Turning to this clonotype: A much larger clone differs from this one at a single base, so this may be a read error. This chain joins TRBV20-1 and TRBJ1-2; D remains unclear. V was trimmed by 5 bases and J by 0 bases, leaving 4 bases between them. The CDR3 length is 11 residues. The germline gives CDR1 DFQATT, CDR2 SNEGSKA (reference sequence). The CDR3 reads CSAGANYGYTF. For the CDR3, the DNA is TGCAGTGCTGGAGCTAACTATGGCTACACCTTC.

The table lists this clonotype with many counts. J is TRBJ2-5 and V is TRBV5-6, with D uncertain. V was trimmed by 0 bases and J by 5 bases, leaving 14 bases between them. The germline V gene has CDR1 SGHDT and CDR2 YYEEEE. The CDR3 consists of 15 residues. CDR3 bases: TGTGCCAGCAGCTTGGTGGCCGCCGGACGGGAGACCCAGTACTTC. Amino acid sequence: CASSLVAAGRETQYF.

This clonotype was detected only a few times. The V and J genes are TRBV11-3 and TRBJ2-2; 10 nucleotides agree with TRBD2. This CDR3 comprises 16 residues. The ends lost 2 bases at V and 5 bases at J; junction bases unmatched: 5. CDR1 is SGHNT and CDR2 is YENEEA in the germline V gene. The CDR3 sequence: CASSLSSGRETGELFF. The CDR3 bases are TGTGCCAGCAGCTTATCTAGCGGGAGAGAGACCGGGGAGCTGTTTTTT.

This clonotype was seen at least ten times. The chain carries TRBV5-1 and TRBJ2-3, with D possibly called TRBD1 or TRBD2 (6 bases each). Germline CDR1 is SGHRS and CDR2 is YFSETQ. Trimming took off 1 base at V and 2 bases at J, with 11 bases between the two ends. The CDR3 runs 15 residues. As DNA, the CDR3 is TGCGCCAGCAGCTTGTTTCCGGGGGCCACAGATACGCAGTATTTT. This encodes CASSLFPGATDTQYF. Full variable domain (missing parts from reference TRBV5-1 and TRBJ2-3): KAGVTQTPRYLIKTRGQQVTLSCSPISGHRSVSWYQQTPGQGLQFLFEYFSETQRNKGNFPGRFSGRQFSNSRSEMNVSTLELGDSALYLCASSLFPGATDTQYFGPGTRLTVL.

CDR3 nucleotide sequence: TGTGCCAGCAGCCAGAGTATGGTGGCGGTTTGGGACAATGAGCAGTTCTTC. It is translated as CASSQSMVAVWDNEQFF. The genes are TRBV9 and TRBJ2-1; D unresolved. Germline values: CDR1 SGDLS, CDR2 YYNGEE. The V end lost 4 bases, the J end lost 5 bases, and 22 bases lay between the germline ends. The CDR3 length is 17 residues. Full variable domain (outside the CDR3, taken from reference TRBV9 and TRBJ2-1): DSGVTQTPKHLITATGQRVTLRCSPRSGDLSVYWYQQSLDQGLQFLIQYYNGEERAKGNILERFSAQQFPDLHSELNLSSLELGDSALYFCASSQSMVAVWDNEQFFGPGTRLTVL.

The sample holds a few counts of this clonotype. The J gene is TRBJ2-7, the V gene TRBV5-1, with 7 bases identical to TRBD1. Unmatched junction bases numbered 5, after V lost 1 base and J lost 1 base. Germline CDR1 SGHRS, CDR2 YFSETQ. The CDR3 consists of 15 residues. The CDR3, as DNA: TGCGCCAGCAGCTTGTACGGGACAGTTTCCTACGAGCAGTACTTC. Protein sequence: CASSLYGTVSYEQYF.

This chain uses TRBV7-3 with TRBJ2-1, with D maybe TRBD2 (5 bases). The V end was cut by 3 bases, the J end by 0 bases, with 9 bases between. Germline CDR1 and CDR2: SGHTA and FQGTGA. The CDR3 totals 15 residues. The CDR3 bases are TGTGCCAGCAGCTTCCAAGCGGCCTCCTACAATGAGCAGTTCTTC. This translates into CASSFQAASYNEQFF. Full variable domain (rest looked up from reference TRBV7-3 and TRBJ2-1): GAGVSQTPSNKVTEKGKYVELRCDPISGHTALYWYRQSLGQGPEFLIYFQGTGAADDSGLPNDRFFAVRPEGSVSTLKIQRTERGDSAVYLCASSFQAASYNEQFFGPGTRLTVL.